This TCR beta chain was identified during a study of T cells in Graves' hyperthyroidism and ophthalmopathy. Overall study findings and caveats: Ophthalmopathy, which appeared later, was predicted by the model a median around 6.9 months before onset. A model using 13 V-J features told ophthalmopathy apart from stable hyperthyroidism. Blood also contained most expanded thyroid clonotypes above 0.001.

Any patient presenting with uncontrolled infection, other autoimmune disease, pregnancy or lactation was left out. This clonotype appeared a few times. Its antigen remains unknown. The germline V gene has CDR1 SEHNR and CDR2 FQNEAQ (reference sequence). Germline trimming cut 5 bases from V and 1 base from J; bases unmatched to any gene: 3. CDR3 length equals 14 residues. Using RNA transcripts as the source, TCR beta CDR3 regions were amplified. The HTBI primer set drove a first-round RT-PCR of the TCR CDR3. Each CDR3 protein gets one entry after TCRdb re-called the multiplex PCR reads with MiXCR. The repertoire holds more than 500,000 distinct CDR3 sequences, with 40% to 50% as singletons.

This chain links TRBV7-9 with TRBJ2-7; 9 nucleotides agree with TRBD1. The TCR originated in an adult woman with Graves' disease, either hyperthyroidism or ophthalmopathy (not recorded which). Sequenced: peripheral blood or thyroid tissue (not recorded which). The CDR3 reads CASSGQGMSYEQYF. DNA of the CDR3: TGTGCCAGCAGCGGACAGGGGATGTCCTACGAGCAGTACTTC.